Following are 26 T cell receptor beta chains from one sample sequenced in a study of T cell responses to AZD1222 COVID-19 vaccine. The method was immunoSEQ multiplex PCR; TCRdb's version includes in-frame clones alone and lacks a portion of them. In the table there are under 150,000 clones, 75% to 90% of which are singletons. The sample consisted of peripheral blood, taken 28 days after the second AZD1222 dose. The receptors were sampled from an adult who received the AZD1222 COVID-19 vaccine.

V usage is TRBV6-1 and J usage is TRBJ2-1; D gene ambiguous. Trimming pared 2 bases from V and 9 bases from J, leaving 8 bases between. CDR3 length equals 12 residues. The germline V gene has CDR1 MNHNS and CDR2 SASEGT. In DNA form, the CDR3 reads TGTGCCAGCAGTGAACCTGTGGGTGAGCAGTTCTTC. Its translation is CASSEPVGEQFF.

This rearrangement joins TRBV15 to TRBJ2-7; perhaps TRBD2 as D (6 bases). Trimming took 5 bases from V and 0 from J, leaving 11 bases between them. Germline values: CDR1 LNHNV, CDR2 YYDKDF (reference sequence). CDR3 length: 14 amino acids. The CDR3 protein is CATSGGTVSYEQYF. The CDR3 coding sequence is TGTGCCACCAGCGGGGGGACGGTCTCCTACGAGCAGTACTTC. The full variable domain, with the rest looked up from reference TRBV15 and TRBJ2-7, is DAMVIQNPRYQVTQFGKPVTLSCSQTLNHNVMYWYQQKSSQAPKLLFHYYDKDFNNEADTPDNFQSRRPNTSFCFLDIRSPGLGDTAMYLCATSGGTVSYEQYFGPGTRLTVT.

Here the CDR3 reads CASSDSAGGQPQHF. The CDR3 DNA is TGTGCCAGCAGTGACTCGGCAGGCGGACAGCCCCAGCATTTT. The chain links TRBV6-4 to TRBJ1-5; D unclear. Trimming cost V 0 bases and J 7 bases, with 10 bases left between them. This CDR3 contains 14 residues. Germline V gives CDR1 MRHNA, CDR2 SNTAGT.

The chain uses TRBV7-2 and TRBJ1-2; D gene uncertain. This CDR3 is 14 amino acids long. V gave up 0 bases and J gave up 0 bases, with 5 bases separating them. Germline lookup yields CDR1 SGHTA and CDR2 FQGNSA. The CDR3 spells CASSLATPNYGYTF. CDR3 coding DNA: TGTGCCAGCAGCTTAGCAACACCTAACTATGGCTACACCTTC.

This clone was found once. The rearrangement joins TRBV6-5 to TRBJ1-2; 9 bases agree with TRBD1. From germline, CDR1 is MNHEY and CDR2 SVGAGI. Trimming removed 2 bases from V and 4 bases from J; junction bases left unmatched: 8. This CDR3 is 16 amino acids long. The CDR3 sequence: CASSYKGQGGVYGYTF. CDR3 in DNA: TGTGCCAGCAGTTACAAGGGACAGGGTGGGGTCTATGGCTACACCTTC.

The J gene is TRBJ2-7, the V gene TRBV19, with D perhaps matching TRBD1 (5 bases). Looked up from germline, CDR1 is LNHDA and CDR2 is SQIVND (reference sequence). V lost 3 bases to trimming and J lost 0 bases, with 12 bases between them. CDR3 size: 15 residues. CDR3 loop: CASSIGRASSYEQYF. CDR3 DNA: TGTGCCAGTAGTATCGGCAGGGCGAGCTCCTACGAGCAGTACTTC.

The chain uses TRBV7-9 and TRBJ1-6, with D possibly matching TRBD1 (5 bases). V gave up 1 base and J gave up 9 bases, with 16 bases separating them. The CDR3 consists of 16 residues. The germline CDR1 and CDR2 sequences are SEHNR and FQNEAQ (reference sequence). CDR3 region: CASSLVVGGPGSPLHF. In nucleotides, the CDR3 is TGTGCCAGCAGCTTAGTGGTTGGGGGACCGGGTTCACCCCTCCACTTT. Filled out from reference TRBV7-9 and TRBJ1-6, the complete variable domain reads DTGVSQNPRHKITKRGQNVTFRCDPISEHNRLYWYRQTLGQGPEFLTYFQNEAQLEKSRLLSDRFSAERPKGSFSTLEIQRTEQGDSAMYLCASSLVVGGPGSPLHFGNGTRLTVT.

This sequence joins TRBV6-5 and TRBJ2-7; possibly TRBD1 or TRBD2 for D (6 bases each). CDR1 MNHEY and CDR2 SVGAGI come from the germline V gene. CDR3 size: 15 residues. With 2 bases removed from V and 1 base from J, the gap between germline ends came to 12 bases. CDR3 DNA: TGTGCCAGCAGTTACAGGGGGGATGGGTCCTACGAGCAGTACTTC. Its protein product is CASSYRGDGSYEQYF.

The V gene is TRBV7-3, the J gene TRBJ2-1, with TRBD2 matching over 8 bases. The CDR3 spans 15 residues. The V gene end was trimmed by 5 bases and the J gene end by 0 bases; junction bases not matched to a gene: 3. The germline V gene encodes CDR1 SGHTA and CDR2 FQGTGA. The CDR3 bases are TGTGCCAGCAGCCTTGGGACTAGCTCCTACAATGAGCAGTTCTTC. Translating gives CASSLGTSSYNEQFF.

In its sample, this clone was seen once. The rearrangement uses TRBV11-2 and TRBJ2-7; D not resolved. The CDR3 loop spans 12 amino acids. Germline V gene data show CDR1 as SGHAT and CDR2 as FQNNGV. V was pared by 4 bases and J by 3 bases, with 7 bases between. CDR3 DNA: TGTGCCAGCAGCTCCCCGAGCTACGAGCAGTACTTC. This gives the protein CASSSPSYEQYF.

The chain couples TRBV19 to TRBJ1-6; a weak D match, TRBD1 (5 bases). Germline V lookup: CDR1 LNHDA, CDR2 SQIVND (reference sequence). The CDR3 is 16 residues long. V was pared by 0 bases and J by 7 bases, with 13 bases between. The CDR3 region is CASSIDRPGWNSPLHF. The CDR3 DNA follows: TGTGCCAGTAGTATAGATCGTCCAGGGTGGAATTCACCCCTCCACTTT.

This clone was observed once. CDR3 sequence: CASSPGTGVYGYTF. In nucleotides, the CDR3 is TGTGCCAGCAGCCCCGGGACAGGGGTCTATGGCTACACCTTC. This chain links TRBV6-2 or TRBV6-3 with TRBJ1-2, with 10 bases aligning to TRBD1. CDR1 is MNHEY, CDR2 SVGEGT, per germline. This CDR3 comprises 14 residues. Trimming cost V 6 bases and J 4 bases; bases outside gene matches: 5.

This clone was observed a handful of times. The rearrangement links TRBV6-2 or TRBV6-3 to TRBJ1-5; maybe TRBD1 (5 bases). Trimming pared 0 bases from V and 4 bases from J, leaving 10 bases between. The CDR3 covers 15 residues. The germline gives CDR1 MNHEY, CDR2 SVGEGT. The CDR3 spells CASSYSGLRNQPQHF. The CDR3 nucleotides read TGTGCCAGCAGTTACTCGGGACTGAGAAATCAGCCCCAGCATTTT.

CDR3 region: CASSARTVNTGELFF. DNA for the CDR3: TGTGCCAGCAGTGCGCGGACAGTAAACACCGGGGAGCTGTTTTTT. The chain recombines TRBV2 with TRBJ2-2, with D perhaps TRBD1 (6 bases). CDR1 and CDR2 from the germline V gene are SNHLY and FYNNEI. CDR3 size: 15 residues. Deletions cut 4 bases from V and 2 bases from J, with 11 bases between.

The V and J genes are TRBV28 and TRBJ1-2; D might be TRBD1 (6 bases). CDR1 MDHEN and CDR2 SYDVKM come from the germline V gene. V was pared by 6 bases and J by 6 bases, with 14 bases between. CDR3 length: 13 amino acids. CDR3 DNA sequence: TGTGCCAGCAGAATGGACAGCCTCGATGGCTACACCTTC. Its protein is CASRMDSLDGYTF.

The genes are TRBV3-1 (or the pseudogene TRBV3-2) and TRBJ2-5, with 9 bases aligning to TRBD2. The CDR3 extends over 18 amino acids. Germline V gene data show CDR1 as LGHDT and CDR2 as YNNKEL (reference sequence). V trimming: 4 bases; J trimming: 0 bases; junction bases outside the gene matches: 12. In DNA, the CDR3 is TGTGCCAGCAGCCTGAGGGCTAGCGGGGCAGATCACCAAGAGACCCAGTACTTC. Its translation: CASSLRASGADHQETQYF.

The rearrangement links TRBV27 to TRBJ2-3; D is possibly TRBD2 (5 bases). The CDR3 totals 13 residues. The V and J ends lost 5 bases and 6 bases respectively, with 12 bases between them. Germline V gene lookup returns CDR1 MNHEY and CDR2 SMNVEV (reference sequence). CDR3 sequence: CASSTSYEDTQYF. For the CDR3, the DNA is TGTGCCAGCAGTACTAGTTACGAGGATACGCAGTATTTT.

This chain uses TRBV4-2 with TRBJ1-2, with a tentative D call TRBD1 (5 bases). Per germline, CDR1 LGHNA and CDR2 YNFKEQ. This CDR3 is built from 13 residues. The V gene lost 4 bases and the J gene lost 2 bases, with 8 bases spanning the gap. The CDR3, as DNA: TGTGCCAGCAGCCCCCGGGGGAACTATGGCTACACCTTC. It yields the protein CASSPRGNYGYTF.

The rearrangement links TRBV3-1 (or the pseudogene TRBV3-2) to TRBJ1-1; D gene ambiguous. Germline V gene data show CDR1 as LGHDT and CDR2 as YNNKEL (reference sequence). The length of the CDR3 is 14 residues. Trimming removed 0 bases at V and 3 bases at J, with 8 bases between. The CDR3 DNA sequence: TGTGCCAGCAGCCAAGATCTGGTGGACACTGAAGCTTTCTTT. Protein: CASSQDLVDTEAFF.

The chain combines TRBV27 with TRBJ1-2, with no clear D. This CDR3 has 15 amino acids. Germline loops: CDR1 MNHEY, CDR2 SMNVEV (reference sequence). V gave up 5 bases and J gave up 4 bases, with 17 bases separating them. CDR3 bases: TGTGCCAGCAGTCCGCTTGCCCTACAACCCTATGGCTACACCTTC. Protein: CASSPLALQPYGYTF.

This chain joins TRBV7-6 and TRBJ1-4; D ambiguous. The CDR3 has 15 amino acids. The ends were cut back, 5 bases at V and 5 bases at J, with 15 bases in the middle. Germline assignment: CDR1 SGHVS and CDR2 FNYEAQ. The CDR3 reads CASSQNVGANEKLFF. The CDR3 region has the DNA TGTGCCAGCAGCCAGAACGTTGGTGCCAATGAAAAACTGTTTTTT. Using reference TRBV7-6 and TRBJ1-4 for the parts outside the CDR3, the full variable domain is GAGVSQSPRYKVTKRGQDVALRCDPISGHVSLYWYRQALGQGPEFLTYFNYEAQQDKSGLPNDRFSAERPEGSISTLTIQRTEQRDSAMYRCASSQNVGANEKLFFGSGTQLSVL.

V usage is TRBV30 and J usage is TRBJ1-1; weak D call: TRBD1 (5 bases). This CDR3 has 13 amino acids. Trimming shortened V by 7 bases and J by 4 bases, and 16 bases separated the two germline ends. Germline V gene lookup returns CDR1 GTSNPN and CDR2 SVGIG (reference sequence). The chain's CDR3 is CASSGQGGTEAFF. The DNA for the CDR3 is TGTGCCTCCTCAGGGCAGGGCGGCACTGAAGCTTTCTTT.

The chain couples TRBV2 to TRBJ1-2, with a weak D call TRBD1 (5 bases). The CDR3 covers 13 residues. The germline gives CDR1 SNHLY, CDR2 FYNNEI. The germline V and J ends were trimmed by 7 bases and 5 bases, with 14 bases remaining between them. CDR3 residues: CASISAGLYGYTF. DNA of the CDR3: TGTGCCAGCATCTCAGCGGGACTATATGGCTACACCTTC.

The chain has TRBV14 and TRBJ1-1; tentative D call: TRBD1 (5 bases). CDR1 is SGHDN, CDR2 FVKESK, per germline. Trimming shortened V by 6 bases and J by 1 base, and 9 bases separated the two germline ends. The CDR3 is made up of 13 amino acids. The CDR3 DNA reads as TGTGCCAGCAGTACCGACAGGAACACTGAAGCTTTCTTT. Its translation is CASSTDRNTEAFF.

The rearrangement joins TRBV19 to TRBJ2-2, with 7 bases identical to TRBD2. The CDR3 length is 13 residues. CDR1 and CDR2 from the germline V gene are LNHDA and SQIVND (reference sequence). The ends lost 4 bases at V and 7 bases at J; junction bases unmatched: 3. CDR3 amino acids: CASSTSGVGELFF. The CDR3 bases are TGTGCCAGTAGTACCAGCGGGGTCGGGGAGCTGTTTTTT.

The chain joins TRBV6-6 to TRBJ1-4; no firm D call. The length of the CDR3 is 14 residues. Germline values: CDR1 MNHNY, CDR2 SVGAGI (reference sequence). V was cut by 6 bases and J by 8 bases, with 16 bases left in between. The CDR3 sequence: CASRPGRDWEKLFF. CDR3 nucleotides: TGTGCCAGCAGGCCCGGACGGGATTGGGAAAAACTGTTTTTT.